Listed here are 32 T cell receptor beta chains from one sample, sequenced in a study of blood T cell repertoires in COVID-19. The repertoire was sequenced with immunoSEQ multiplex PCR; TCRdb's copy has only in-frame clones and lacks some. The table shows roughly 66,000 clones, with less than 85% occurring only once. Sequencing was carried out using peripheral blood. The receptors shown here come from a man between 60 and 75 years old with acute or convalescent COVID-19.

J is TRBJ1-2 and V is TRBV19; TRBD1 aligns across 8 bases. After removal of 6 bases from V and 7 bases from J, the junction contained 7 bases not matched to a gene. The CDR3 is 13 amino acids. Germline V CDR1 and CDR2: LNHDA, SQIVND (reference sequence). The chain's CDR3 is CASSRGQGGGYTF. Written as DNA, the CDR3 is TGTGCCAGTAGCAGAGGACAGGGAGGTGGCTACACCTTC. The full variable domain, rest sourced from reference TRBV19 and TRBJ1-2, is DGGITQSPKYLFRKEGQNVTLSCEQNLNHDAMYWYRQDPGQGLRLIYYSQIVNDFQKGDIAEGYSVSREKKESFPLTVTSAQKNPTAFYLCASSRGQGGGYTFGSGTRLTVV.

This clone was found a few times. V is TRBV9 and J is TRBJ2-7; TRBD1 aligns across 11 bases. The V segment lost 0 bases and the J segment 6 bases; nucleotides outside the gene matches: 8. The CDR3 runs to 16 residues. CDR1 and CDR2 (germline): SGDLS, YYNGEE. In DNA form, the CDR3 reads TGTGCCAGCAGCGTAGGGACAGGGGGCAAGAGGGGCGAGCAGTACTTC. Translation: CASSVGTGGKRGEQYF.

The table lists this clone with a few counts. J is TRBJ2-1 and V is TRBV7-9, with TRBD1 matching 7 bases. The germline V gene encodes CDR1 SEHNR and CDR2 FQNEAQ (reference sequence). Trimming at V came to 7 bases and at J to 4 bases, leaving 7 bases not matched to a gene. The CDR3 spans 14 residues. The CDR3 loop reads CASIDREIYNEQFF. The CDR3, as DNA: TGTGCCAGCATCGACAGGGAAATTTACAATGAGCAGTTCTTC.

This clone showed up just once. The rearrangement links TRBV25-1 to TRBJ1-3, with D possibly being TRBD1 (5 bases). CDR1 and CDR2 (germline): MGHDK, SYGVNS. This CDR3 is 16 amino acids long. V was pared by 5 bases and J by 1 base, with 15 bases between. The CDR3 coding sequence is TGTGCCAGCAGTCCCAGCCGGGGGAGATCTGGAAACACCATATATTTT. Its translation is CASSPSRGRSGNTIYF.

The chain carries TRBV5-1 and TRBJ2-1; D is unresolved. With 5 bases removed from V and 4 bases from J, the gap between germline ends came to 10 bases. Germline CDR1 SGHRS, CDR2 YFSETQ. The CDR3 runs to 13 residues. The CDR3 is CASSTTGYNEQFF. The CDR3 region has the DNA TGCGCCAGCAGTACCACGGGTTACAATGAGCAGTTCTTC. The whole variable domain, remainder taken from reference TRBV5-1 and TRBJ2-1, is KAGVTQTPRYLIKTRGQQVTLSCSPISGHRSVSWYQQTPGQGLQFLFEYFSETQRNKGNFPGRFSGRQFSNSRSEMNVSTLELGDSALYLCASSTTGYNEQFFGPGTRLTVL.

The chain recombines TRBV6-2 or TRBV6-3 with TRBJ2-5, with 9 bases that match TRBD1. CDR3 length equals 14 residues. Germline values: CDR1 MNHEY, CDR2 SVGEGT. The V segment lost 0 bases and the J segment 7 bases; nucleotides outside the gene matches: 3. The CDR3 loop reads CASSYSTGGMTQYF. Here the CDR3 DNA reads TGTGCCAGCAGTTACTCGACAGGGGGAATGACCCAGTACTTC.

The gene calls are TRBV3-1 (or the pseudogene TRBV3-2) and TRBJ1-2; TRBD1 matches at 9 bases. Germline V gene sequence: CDR1 LGHDT, CDR2 YNNKEL (reference sequence). The CDR3 is made up of 15 amino acids. V was pared by 4 bases and J by 4 bases, with 7 bases of the junction left unmatched. CDR3 loop: CASSLGQGISYGYTF. DNA of the CDR3: TGTGCCAGCAGCCTGGGACAGGGAATTAGCTATGGCTACACCTTC.

The chain is built from TRBV3-1 (or the pseudogene TRBV3-2) and TRBJ1-3; a possible D gene is TRBD1 (5 bases). The CDR3 contains 14 residues. The V and J ends lost 5 bases and 2 bases respectively, with 10 bases between them. Germline lookup yields CDR1 LGHDT and CDR2 YNNKEL (reference sequence). Written as DNA, the CDR3 is TGTGCCAGCAGCTTGACAGTGGCTGGAAACACCATATATTTT. Translation gives CASSLTVAGNTIYF.

The chain uses TRBV15 and TRBJ1-2; D is unclear. The V gene's germline CDR1 is LNHNV and CDR2 YYDKDF (reference sequence). V lost 0 bases, J lost 7 bases, and 12 bases lay in between. There are 14 residues in the CDR3. CDR3 bases: TGTGCCACCAGCAGAGATCCGGGAGGCGGTGGCTACACCTTC. Translation: CATSRDPGGGGYTF.

This clone appeared a single time. The genes are TRBV2 and TRBJ2-3, with 11 bases lining up with TRBD1. Trimming cost V 5 bases and J 4 bases; bases outside gene matches: 5. Germline CDR1 and CDR2: SNHLY and FYNNEI. The CDR3 loop spans 15 amino acids. CDR3 coding DNA: TGTGCCAGCAGTCGGACAGGGGGCGGTGCAGATACGCAGTATTTT. It codes for CASSRTGGGADTQYF.

The chain employs TRBV9 and TRBJ2-7; weak D call: TRBD2 (7 bases). Germline CDR1 and CDR2: SGDLS and YYNGEE. Trimming pared 0 bases from V and 2 bases from J, leaving 9 bases between. This CDR3 region has 14 residues. The CDR3 here is CASSVAGGPYEQYF. CDR3 nucleotide sequence: TGTGCCAGCAGCGTAGCGGGGGGCCCCTACGAGCAGTACTTC.

This chain joins TRBV5-1 and TRBJ1-1; TRBD1 matches at 7 bases. Germline V lookup: CDR1 SGHRS, CDR2 YFSETQ. With V trimmed by 4 bases and J by 6 bases, 12 bases remained unmatched. The CDR3 length is 15 residues. CDR3 coding DNA: TGCGCCAGCAGCAATAGTAGGGGGCTGCGGGCTGAAGCTTTCTTT. Its protein is CASSNSRGLRAEAFF.

V gene TRBV6-2 or TRBV6-3 combines with J gene TRBJ1-6, with D possibly matching TRBD1 (5 bases). CDR1 and CDR2 from the germline V gene are MNHEY and SVGEGT. The CDR3 totals 17 residues. Deletions cut 6 bases from V and 2 bases from J, with 17 bases between. CDR3 sequence (DNA): TGTGCCAGCAGCCGTCGGGGGGTCGGTCCCTATAATTCACCCCTCCACTTT. This encodes CASSRRGVGPYNSPLHF.

This rearrangement joins TRBV6-6 to TRBJ1-5, with 8 bases identical to TRBD1. Germline V gene data show CDR1 as MNHNY and CDR2 as SVGAGI (reference sequence). The V segment lost 6 bases and the J segment 0 bases; nucleotides outside the gene matches: 4. CDR3 size: 15 residues. CDR3: CASSYTGGSNQPQHF. CDR3 DNA sequence: TGTGCCAGCAGCTACACAGGGGGTAGCAATCAGCCCCAGCATTTT.

The chain employs TRBV4-3 and TRBJ1-1; D remains ambiguous. The V gene's germline CDR1 is LGHNA and CDR2 YSLEER. Trimming took 0 bases from V and 1 from J, leaving 9 bases between them. There are 15 residues in the CDR3. In nucleotides, the CDR3 is TGCGCCAGCAGCCAAGACTTCCGGGGGAACACTGAAGCTTTCTTT. Amino acid sequence: CASSQDFRGNTEAFF.

This chain joins TRBV11-2 and TRBJ1-2; no definite D call. Germline values: CDR1 SGHAT, CDR2 FQNNGV. The CDR3 runs to 14 residues. The V end was cut by 5 bases, the J end by 2 bases, with 12 bases between. Written as DNA, the CDR3 is TGTGCCAGCAGCCTATCGGGGTCCAACTATGGCTACACCTTC. It translates to CASSLSGSNYGYTF.

The V gene is TRBV19, the J gene TRBJ1-3; no clear D gene. V lost 3 bases, J lost 3 bases, and 6 bases lay in between. The CDR3 loop spans 13 amino acids. Germline loops: CDR1 LNHDA, CDR2 SQIVND (reference sequence). The DNA for the CDR3 is TGTGCCAGTAGTATCGGTGGTGGAAACACCATATATTTT. This codes for CASSIGGGNTIYF.

This chain connects TRBV7-2 to TRBJ2-2; 11 bases fit TRBD1. The CDR3 length is 16 residues. V was clipped by 5 bases and J by 9 bases; unmatched bases: 11. The germline gives CDR1 SGHTA, CDR2 FQGNSA. The CDR3 region is CASSPRGDRGNRELFF. CDR3 DNA sequence: TGTGCCAGCAGCCCGAGGGGGGACAGGGGGAATCGGGAGCTGTTTTTT.

The J gene is TRBJ1-5, the V gene TRBV25-1; a weak D match, TRBD1 (5 bases). The V gene's germline CDR1 is MGHDK and CDR2 SYGVNS. CDR3 length equals 15 residues. Trimming shortened V by 3 bases and J by 2 bases, and 11 bases separated the two germline ends. CDR3 amino acids: CASSDGGVGNQPQHF. Written as DNA, the CDR3 is TGTGCCAGCAGTGACGGGGGGGTCGGCAATCAGCCCCAGCATTTT. Using reference TRBV25-1 and TRBJ1-5 for the parts outside the CDR3, the full variable domain is EADIYQTPRYLVIGTGKKITLECSQTMGHDKMYWYQQDPGMELHLIHYSYGVNSTEKGDLSSESTVSRIRTEHFPLTLESARPSHTSQYLCASSDGGVGNQPQHFGDGTRLSIL.

V and J are TRBV2 and TRBJ2-7; the D gene is possibly TRBD2 (7 bases). V dropped 7 bases and J dropped 5 bases, with 18 bases sitting between them. This CDR3 region has 14 residues. CDR1 and CDR2 (germline): SNHLY, FYNNEI. The chain's CDR3 is CASNGGAGLNEQYF. Here the CDR3 DNA reads TGTGCCAGCAATGGGGGGGCAGGGCTCAACGAGCAGTACTTC.

The chain links TRBV2 to TRBJ2-5, with TRBD2 as a possible D gene (6 bases). V was trimmed by 8 bases and J by 1 base, leaving 17 bases between them. CDR3 length equals 15 residues. The germline V gene encodes CDR1 SNHLY and CDR2 FYNNEI. In nucleotides, the CDR3 is TGTGCCAGCGAGCCATTTCGGGGGACCCAAGAGACCCAGTACTTC. It translates to CASEPFRGTQETQYF.

This clone was seen only once. The CDR3 nucleotides are TGTGCCAGCAGAACGCTTCGGGGGGAGCTGTTTTTT. The encoded protein is CASRTLRGELFF. The chain uses TRBV12-3 or TRBV12-4 and TRBJ2-2; D is unclear. The CDR3 contains 12 residues. V lost 6 bases to trimming and J lost 8 bases, with 10 bases between them.

The chain carries TRBV4-2 and TRBJ1-4; 8 bases line up with TRBD1. The CDR3 is made up of 15 amino acids. CDR1 is LGHNA and CDR2 is YNFKEQ in the germline V gene. Germline trimming cut 1 base from V and 8 bases from J; bases unmatched to any gene: 6. This CDR3 is CASSQGQGAEEKLFF. CDR3 DNA: TGTGCCAGCAGCCAAGGGCAGGGGGCGGAAGAAAAACTGTTTTTT.

In nucleotides, the CDR3 is TGTGCCAGCAGTATCGACAGGCACCATGAGCAGTTCTTC. As protein: CASSIDRHHEQFF. The chain combines TRBV27 with TRBJ2-1, with a possible D match to TRBD1 (6 bases). Germline CDR1 is MNHEY and CDR2 is SMNVEV (reference sequence). Trimming removed 5 bases from V and 8 bases from J, with 13 bases in between. This CDR3 comprises 13 residues.

There are a few counts of this clone. The chain recombines TRBV30 with TRBJ1-1; 7 bases line up with TRBD1. Unmatched junction bases numbered 10, after V lost 2 bases and J lost 1 base. Germline loops: CDR1 GTSNPN, CDR2 SVGIG (reference sequence). The CDR3 covers 16 residues. CDR3 in DNA: TGTGCCTGGAGTTTTTCAGGGGGGCGTCGGAACACTGAAGCTTTCTTT. Residues: CAWSFSGGRRNTEAFF.

The chain links TRBV12-5 to TRBJ1-2; maybe TRBD1 (5 bases). Germline V gene lookup returns CDR1 LGHNT and CDR2 FRNRAP. Trimming removed 0 bases at V and 0 bases at J, with 14 bases between. This CDR3 is 17 amino acids long. This chain's CDR3 is CASGLVQAGTSNYGYTF. CDR3 sequence (DNA): TGTGCTAGTGGTTTGGTACAGGCAGGTACCTCTAACTATGGCTACACCTTC.

This chain uses TRBV4-3 with TRBJ1-1; D ambiguous. Germline CDR1 reads LGHNA; CDR2 reads YSLEER. The CDR3 consists of 13 residues. V was pared by 1 base and J by 5 bases, with 8 bases between. The CDR3 here is CASSQAWETEAFF. The CDR3 DNA follows: TGCGCCAGCAGCCAAGCTTGGGAGACTGAAGCTTTCTTT.

This clone is a singleton in its sample. The junction differs from germline at one of its ends, possibly a read error. The V gene is TRBV10-3, the J gene TRBJ2-3; 9 nucleotides agree with TRBD1. Germline V gives CDR1 ENHRY, CDR2 SYGVKD. The CDR3 has 15 residues. The CDR3 loop reads CAITEGQGNADTQYF. The CDR3 nucleotides are TGTGCCATCACTGAGGGACAGGGTAACGCGGATACGCAGTATTTT.

V is TRBV25-1 and J is TRBJ1-2; D remains ambiguous. V lost 7 bases to trimming and J lost 0 bases, with 15 bases between them. This CDR3 spans 15 amino acids. Germline values: CDR1 MGHDK, CDR2 SYGVNS. For the CDR3, the DNA is TGTGCCAGCAAACCGGACGGACTATCTAACTATGGCTACACCTTC. Protein product: CASKPDGLSNYGYTF.

The J gene is TRBJ2-1, the V gene TRBV6-1; D is possibly TRBD2 (5 bases). From germline, CDR1 is MNHNS and CDR2 SASEGT. The CDR3 covers 13 residues. Trimming stripped 1 base from V and 15 bases from J, with 16 bases between. CDR3 nucleotides: TGTGCCAGCAGTGAAGGACGGAGCGGCGCTGGGTTCTTC. It yields the protein CASSEGRSGAGFF.

This chain joins TRBV5-4 and TRBJ2-7, with D maybe TRBD2 (5 bases). The CDR3 length is 14 residues. Per the germline V gene, CDR1 is SGHNT and CDR2 is YYREEE (reference sequence). Trimming cost V 4 bases and J 4 bases, with 15 bases left between them. The CDR3 loop is CASSPGTHSYEQYV. CDR3 nucleotide sequence: TGTGCCAGCAGCCCGGGAACCCATAGTTACGAGCAGTACGTC.

This CDR3 reads CAWSLWEGYTF. The CDR3 DNA follows: TGTGCCTGGAGTCTCTGGGAGGGTTACACCTTC. This rearrangement joins TRBV30 to TRBJ1-2; D uncertain. CDR1 is GTSNPN, CDR2 SVGIG, per germline (reference sequence). V was shortened by 2 bases and J by 11 bases, with 12 bases between the two germline ends. CDR3 length: 11 amino acids. The full variable domain, with the rest looked up from reference TRBV30 and TRBJ1-2, is SQTIHQWPATLVQPVGSPLSLECTVEGTSNPNLYWYRQAAGRGLQLLFYSVGIGQISSEVPQNLSASRPQDRQFILSSKKLLLSDSGFYLCAWSLWEGYTFGSGTRLTVV.